The present T cell receptor (beta chain) was sequenced within a study of blood T cell repertoires in COVID-19. On the study more broadly: COVID-19 samples from acute and convalescent phases originated in the United States, Italy and Spain.

Trimming shortened V by 4 bases and J by 7 bases, and 11 bases separated the two germline ends. Looked up from germline, CDR1 is MNHEY and CDR2 is SVGAGI. The CDR3 is 14 amino acids. The protocol was immunoSEQ multiplex PCR, while the TCRdb copy is restricted to in-frame clones and leaves out a portion. The sample records about 150,000 clones, 80% to 85% being singletons. The material sequenced was peripheral blood. This sequence joins TRBV6-5 and TRBJ1-6; no clear D. This clonotype was obtained from a human donor in a cohort sampled during active COVID-19. For the CDR3, the DNA is TGTGCCAGCAGTTTATGGGCAGCAAATTCACCCCTCCACTTT. Its protein is CASSLWAANSPLHF.